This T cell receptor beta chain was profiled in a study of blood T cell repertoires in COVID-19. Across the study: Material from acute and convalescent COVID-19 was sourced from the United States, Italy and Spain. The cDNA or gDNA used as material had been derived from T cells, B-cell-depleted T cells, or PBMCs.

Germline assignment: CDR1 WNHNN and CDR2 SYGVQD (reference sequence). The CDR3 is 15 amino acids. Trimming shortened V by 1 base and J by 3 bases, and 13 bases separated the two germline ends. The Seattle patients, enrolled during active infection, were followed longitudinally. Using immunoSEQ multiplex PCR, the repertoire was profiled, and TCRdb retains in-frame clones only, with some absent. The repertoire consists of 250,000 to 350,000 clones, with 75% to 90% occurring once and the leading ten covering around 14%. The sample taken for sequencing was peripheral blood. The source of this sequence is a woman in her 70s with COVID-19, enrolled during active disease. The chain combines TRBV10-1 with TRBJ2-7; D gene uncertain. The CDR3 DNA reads TGCGCCAGCAGTGAGTTTAGACTCCTAAACTACGAGCAGTACTTC. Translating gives CASSEFRLLNYEQYF.